This T cell receptor beta chain was found in a study of blood T cell repertoires in COVID-19. Across the study: The samples span acute and convalescent COVID-19 from the United States, Italy and Spain. PBMCs, B-cell-depleted T cells, or T cells were the source of the cDNA or gDNA that made up the material.

TCRdb keeps only in-frame clones here, not all; method: immunoSEQ multiplex PCR. The sample lists approximately 170,000 clones; around nine tenths were seen once. With regard to this clone: A read error may account for a junction end that differs from germline.

The CDR3 consists of 15 residues. Germline lookup yields CDR1 SSHAT and CDR2 FNYEAQ (reference sequence). This TCR was sampled from a man aged 18 to 29 with active or convalescent COVID-19. The chain recombines TRBV7-7 with TRBJ2-3; the D is unclear. Sequencing was done on a sample of peripheral blood. CDR3 loop: CASSAALGLTDTQYF. In nucleotides, the CDR3 is TGTGCTAGCAGCGCCGCCCTGGGCCTCACAGATACGCAGTATTTT.